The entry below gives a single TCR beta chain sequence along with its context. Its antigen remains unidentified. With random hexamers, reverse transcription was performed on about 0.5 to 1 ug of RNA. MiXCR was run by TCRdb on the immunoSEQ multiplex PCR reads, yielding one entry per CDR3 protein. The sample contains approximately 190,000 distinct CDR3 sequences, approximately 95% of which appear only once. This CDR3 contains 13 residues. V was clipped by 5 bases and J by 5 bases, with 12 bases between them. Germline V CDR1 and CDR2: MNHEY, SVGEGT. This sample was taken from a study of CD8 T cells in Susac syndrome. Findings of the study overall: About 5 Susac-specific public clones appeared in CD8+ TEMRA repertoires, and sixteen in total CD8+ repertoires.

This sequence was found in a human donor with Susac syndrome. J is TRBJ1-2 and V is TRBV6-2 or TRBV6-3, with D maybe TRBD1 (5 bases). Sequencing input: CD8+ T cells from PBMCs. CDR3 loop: CASSQRQPYGYTF. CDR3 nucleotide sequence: TGTGCCAGCAGTCAGAGACAGCCTTATGGCTACACCTTC.